This TCR beta chain stems from a study of blood T cell repertoires in COVID-19. The CDR3 length is 14 residues. CDR1 is MDHEN, CDR2 SYDVKM, per germline. V was trimmed by 7 bases and J by 9 bases, leaving 16 bases between them. Assay used: immunoSEQ multiplex PCR; TCRdb lists only in-frame clones, some missing. The sample contains 150,000 to 200,000 clones, around 85% of which appear only once. The receptor comes from a human donor with acute or convalescent COVID-19. The donor label of this sample is uncertain. The sequenced sample consisted of peripheral blood. The V and J genes are TRBV28 and TRBJ1-6; D is perhaps TRBD1 (5 bases). The CDR3 DNA reads TGTGCCAGCATCCGCGGGGCGATAACTTCACCCCTCCACTTT. Translated: CASIRGAITSPLHF.